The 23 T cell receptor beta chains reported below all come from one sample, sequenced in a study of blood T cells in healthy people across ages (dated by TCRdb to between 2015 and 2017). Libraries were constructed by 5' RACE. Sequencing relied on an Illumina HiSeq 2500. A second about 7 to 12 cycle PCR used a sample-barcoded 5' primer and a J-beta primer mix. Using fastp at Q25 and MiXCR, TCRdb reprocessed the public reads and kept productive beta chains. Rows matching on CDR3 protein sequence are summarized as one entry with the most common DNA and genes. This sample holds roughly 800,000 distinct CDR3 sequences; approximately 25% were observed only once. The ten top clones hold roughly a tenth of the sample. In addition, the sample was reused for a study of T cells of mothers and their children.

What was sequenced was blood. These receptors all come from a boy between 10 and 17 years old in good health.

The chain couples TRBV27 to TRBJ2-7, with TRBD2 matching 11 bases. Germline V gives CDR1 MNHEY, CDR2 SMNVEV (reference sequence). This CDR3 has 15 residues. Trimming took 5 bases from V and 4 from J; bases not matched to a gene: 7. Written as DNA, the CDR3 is TGTGCCAGCAGTCCATCTTTAGCGGGAGGGTACGAGCAGTACTTC. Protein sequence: CASSPSLAGGYEQYF.

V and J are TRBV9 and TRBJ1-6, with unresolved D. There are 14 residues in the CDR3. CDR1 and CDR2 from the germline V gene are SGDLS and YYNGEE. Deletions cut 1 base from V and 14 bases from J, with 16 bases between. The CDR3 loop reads CASSVSSELVSLHF. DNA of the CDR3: TGTGCCAGCAGCGTATCGAGTGAATTAGTATCCCTCCACTTT. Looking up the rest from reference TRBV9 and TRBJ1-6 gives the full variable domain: DSGVTQTPKHLITATGQRVTLRCSPRSGDLSVYWYQQSLDQGLQFLIQYYNGEERAKGNILERFSAQQFPDLHSELNLSSLELGDSALYFCASSVSSELVSLHFGNGTRLTVT.

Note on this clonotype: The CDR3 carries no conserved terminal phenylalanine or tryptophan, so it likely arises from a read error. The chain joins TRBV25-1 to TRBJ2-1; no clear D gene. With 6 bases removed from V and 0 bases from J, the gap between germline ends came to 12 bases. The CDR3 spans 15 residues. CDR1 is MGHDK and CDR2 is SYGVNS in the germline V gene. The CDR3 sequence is CASSRSMGSYNEQFL. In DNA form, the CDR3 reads TGTGCCAGCAGCAGGTCCATGGGCTCCTACAATGAGCAGTTCCTC.

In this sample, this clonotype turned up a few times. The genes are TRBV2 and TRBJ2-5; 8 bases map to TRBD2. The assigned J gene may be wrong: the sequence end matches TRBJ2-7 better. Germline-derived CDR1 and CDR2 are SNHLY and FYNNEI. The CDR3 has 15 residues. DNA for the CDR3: TGTGCCAGCAGTGAAACGGCGGGAGGCGTATACGAGCAGTACTTC. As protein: CASSETAGGVYEQYF.

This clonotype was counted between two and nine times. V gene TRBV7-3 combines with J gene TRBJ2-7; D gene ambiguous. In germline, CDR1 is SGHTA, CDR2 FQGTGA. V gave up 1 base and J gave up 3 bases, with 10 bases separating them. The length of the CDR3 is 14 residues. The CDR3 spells CASSLIGPGYEQYF. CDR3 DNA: TGTGCCAGCAGCTTAATCGGCCCAGGCTACGAGCAGTACTTC.

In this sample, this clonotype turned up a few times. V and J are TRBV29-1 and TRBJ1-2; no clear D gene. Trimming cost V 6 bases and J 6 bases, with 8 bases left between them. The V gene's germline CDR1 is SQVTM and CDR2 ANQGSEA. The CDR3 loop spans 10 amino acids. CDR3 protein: CSVLMDGYTF. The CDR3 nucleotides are TGCAGCGTGCTTATGGATGGCTACACCTTC.

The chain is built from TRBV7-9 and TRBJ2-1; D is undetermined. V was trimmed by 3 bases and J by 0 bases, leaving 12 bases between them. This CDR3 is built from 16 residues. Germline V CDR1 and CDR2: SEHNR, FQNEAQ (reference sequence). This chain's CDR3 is CASSFHYGSSYNEQFF. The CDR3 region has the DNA TGTGCCAGCAGCTTTCACTACGGAAGCTCCTACAATGAGCAGTTCTTC.

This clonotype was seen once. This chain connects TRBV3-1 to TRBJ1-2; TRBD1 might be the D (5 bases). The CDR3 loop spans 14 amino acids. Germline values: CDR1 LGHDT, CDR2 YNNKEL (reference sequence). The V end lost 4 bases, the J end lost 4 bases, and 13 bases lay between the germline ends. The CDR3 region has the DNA TGTGCCAGCAGCCCACTCGGGGCACGCTATGGCTACACCTTC. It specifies CASSPLGARYGYTF.

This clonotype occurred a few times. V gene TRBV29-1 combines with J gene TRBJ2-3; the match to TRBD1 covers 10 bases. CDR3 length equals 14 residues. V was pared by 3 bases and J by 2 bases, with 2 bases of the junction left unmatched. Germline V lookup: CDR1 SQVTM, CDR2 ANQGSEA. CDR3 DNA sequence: TGCAGCGTTGAGGGACAGGGGATCACAGATACGCAGTATTTT. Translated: CSVEGQGITDTQYF.

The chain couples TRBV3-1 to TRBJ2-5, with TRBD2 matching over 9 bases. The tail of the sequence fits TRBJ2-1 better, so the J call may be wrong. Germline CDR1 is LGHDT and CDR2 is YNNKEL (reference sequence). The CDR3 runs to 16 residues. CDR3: CASSLDVRGGTYEQFF. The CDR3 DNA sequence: TGTGCCAGCAGTCTCGATGTGCGGGGGGGCACCTATGAGCAGTTCTTC.

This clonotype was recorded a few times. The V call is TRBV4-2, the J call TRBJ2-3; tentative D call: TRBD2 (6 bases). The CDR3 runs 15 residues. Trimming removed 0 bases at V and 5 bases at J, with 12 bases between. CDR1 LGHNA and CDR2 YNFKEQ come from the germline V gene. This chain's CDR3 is CASSQEVSAGDTQYF. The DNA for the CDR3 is TGTGCCAGCAGCCAAGAGGTTTCAGCGGGAGATACGCAGTATTTT.

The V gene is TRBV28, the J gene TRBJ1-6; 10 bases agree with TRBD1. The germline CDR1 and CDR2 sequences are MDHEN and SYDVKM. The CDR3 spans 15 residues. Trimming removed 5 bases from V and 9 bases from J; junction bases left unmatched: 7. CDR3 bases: TGTGCCAGCAGTAGATCAGGACAGGGGGTTTCACCCCTCCACTTT. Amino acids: CASSRSGQGVSPLHF.

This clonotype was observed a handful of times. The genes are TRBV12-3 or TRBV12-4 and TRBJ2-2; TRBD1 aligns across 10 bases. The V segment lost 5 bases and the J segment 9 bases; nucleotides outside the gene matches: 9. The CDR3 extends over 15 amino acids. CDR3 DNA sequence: TGTGCCAGCAGTCTCCCGACAGGGGGCCACCGGGAGCTGTTTTTT. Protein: CASSLPTGGHRELFF.

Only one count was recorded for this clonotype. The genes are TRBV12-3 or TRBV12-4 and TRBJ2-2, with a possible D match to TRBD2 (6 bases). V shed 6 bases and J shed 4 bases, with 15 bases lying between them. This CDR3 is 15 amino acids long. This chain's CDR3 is CASRPTSRATGELFF. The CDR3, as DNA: TGTGCCAGCAGACCTACTAGCCGGGCCACCGGGGAGCTGTTTTTT.

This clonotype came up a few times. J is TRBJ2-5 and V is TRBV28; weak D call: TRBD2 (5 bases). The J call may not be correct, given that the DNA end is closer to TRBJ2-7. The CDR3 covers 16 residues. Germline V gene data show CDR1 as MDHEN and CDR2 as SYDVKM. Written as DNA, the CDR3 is TGTGCCAGCAGTTTCATGTTGGACTCTAGCTCCTACGAGCAGTACTTC. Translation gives CASSFMLDSSSYEQYF.

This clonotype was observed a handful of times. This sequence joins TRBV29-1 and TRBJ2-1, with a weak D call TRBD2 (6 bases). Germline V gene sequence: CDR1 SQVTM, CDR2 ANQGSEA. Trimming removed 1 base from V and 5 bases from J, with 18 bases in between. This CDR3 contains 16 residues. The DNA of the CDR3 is TGCAGCGTTGAAGGCCCCACTAGCAGATCCCACAATGAGCAGTTCTTC. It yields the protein CSVEGPTSRSHNEQFF.

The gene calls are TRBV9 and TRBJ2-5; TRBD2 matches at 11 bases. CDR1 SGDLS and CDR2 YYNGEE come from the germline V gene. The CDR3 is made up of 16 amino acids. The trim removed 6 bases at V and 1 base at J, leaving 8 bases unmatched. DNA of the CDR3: TGTGCCAGCAACCCATCGGGACTAGCGGCCCAAGAGACCCAGTACTTC. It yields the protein CASNPSGLAAQETQYF.

The CDR3 DNA is TGTGCCAGCAGTTCGCGGACAGGAGGCAACGAGCAGTACTTC. It is translated as CASSSRTGGNEQYF. The chain is built from TRBV27 and TRBJ2-7; 7 nucleotides agree with TRBD1. Germline V gene sequence: CDR1 MNHEY, CDR2 SMNVEV (reference sequence). Trimming cost V 4 bases and J 5 bases; bases outside gene matches: 8. This CDR3 contains 14 residues.

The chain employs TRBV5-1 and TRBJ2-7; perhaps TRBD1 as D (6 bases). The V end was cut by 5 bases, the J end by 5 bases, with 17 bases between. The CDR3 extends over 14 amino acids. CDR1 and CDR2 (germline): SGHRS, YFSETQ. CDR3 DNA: TGCGCCAGCAGATCCCACGGTCCAGGGGACGAGCAGTACTTC. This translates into CASRSHGPGDEQYF.

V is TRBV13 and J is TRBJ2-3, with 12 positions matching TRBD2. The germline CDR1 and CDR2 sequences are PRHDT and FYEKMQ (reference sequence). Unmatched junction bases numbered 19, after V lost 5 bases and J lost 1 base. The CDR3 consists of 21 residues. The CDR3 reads CASSAEYRLAGEPRGTDTQYF. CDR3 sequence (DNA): TGTGCCAGCAGCGCTGAATACAGACTAGCGGGAGAGCCACGCGGCACAGATACGCAGTATTTT.

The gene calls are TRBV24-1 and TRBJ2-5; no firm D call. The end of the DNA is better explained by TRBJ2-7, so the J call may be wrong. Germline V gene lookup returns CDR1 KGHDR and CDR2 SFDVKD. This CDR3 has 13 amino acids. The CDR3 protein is CATSGRNSYEQYF. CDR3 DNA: TGTGCCACCAGTGGGCGGAACTCCTACGAGCAGTACTTC.

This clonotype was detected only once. CDR3 sequence: CSAPPPDRALDTQYF. In nucleotides, the CDR3 is TGCAGTGCCCCCCCTCCGGACAGGGCACTTGATACGCAGTATTTT. The chain joins TRBV20-1 to TRBJ2-3, with 8 bases aligning to TRBD1. The germline V gene has CDR1 DFQATT and CDR2 SNEGSKA (reference sequence). Trimming removed 6 bases from V and 6 bases from J; junction bases left unmatched: 14. CDR3 length: 15 residues.

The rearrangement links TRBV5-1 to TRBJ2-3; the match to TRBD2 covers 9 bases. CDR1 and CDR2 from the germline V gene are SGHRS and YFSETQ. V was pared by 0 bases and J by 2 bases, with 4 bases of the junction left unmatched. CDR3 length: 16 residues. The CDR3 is CASSLDIAGDTDTQYF. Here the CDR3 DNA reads TGCGCCAGCAGCTTGGATATAGCGGGGGACACAGATACGCAGTATTTT.